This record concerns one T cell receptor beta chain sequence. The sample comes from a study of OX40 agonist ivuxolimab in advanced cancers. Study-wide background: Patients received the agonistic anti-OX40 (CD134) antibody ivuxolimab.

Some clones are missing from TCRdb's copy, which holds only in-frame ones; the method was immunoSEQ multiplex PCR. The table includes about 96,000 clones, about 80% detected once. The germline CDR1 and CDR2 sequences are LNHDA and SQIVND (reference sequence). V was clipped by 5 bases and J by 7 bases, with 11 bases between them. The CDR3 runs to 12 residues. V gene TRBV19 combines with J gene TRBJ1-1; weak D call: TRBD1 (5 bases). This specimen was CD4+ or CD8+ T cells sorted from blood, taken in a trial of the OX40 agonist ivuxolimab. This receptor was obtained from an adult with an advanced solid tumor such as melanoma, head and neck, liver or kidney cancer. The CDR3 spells CASSPGAGEAFF. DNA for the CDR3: TGTGCCAGTAGTCCCGGGGCGGGTGAAGCTTTCTTT.